The TCR beta chain described here comes from a study of shared clonotypes between healthy human individuals (dated by TCRdb to about 2020). With regard to the full study: A few men and a couple of women, aged 18 to 49 years, made up the cohort. For each donor, CD4 naive and CD4 memory were each run on three plates, CD8 naive on two plates, and CD8 memory on one plate. Blood TCR repertoires of a handful of healthy adults were deeply sequenced to estimate repertoire size and the extent of clonotype sharing between individuals. Different laboratories and diverse techniques were used to prepare libraries and sequence TCR repertoires, to increase sequencing depth and limit assay-specific biases. Per donor, leukapheresis produced somewhere between about 0.94 and 9 billion PBMCs.

On this clone: There is no known antigen for this receptor. No per-base quality is available; no much larger clone lies one base away.

Healthy HIV-negative adults with no recently reported acute infections or vaccinations were included as donors. Every donor was a Caucasian adult residing in Nashville, Tennessee, USA. CD4+ T cells were enriched by magnetic negative selection; naive cells were then positively selected on CD45RA, and the negative fraction formed the memory subset. Blood was collected by leukapheresis, and PBMCs were isolated by Ficoll-Histopaque density gradient centrifugation and then cryopreserved in liquid nitrogen vapor phase. Purity and quantity of every magnetically sorted T cell population were checked by analytical flow cytometry. Genomic DNA was isolated from every sorted fraction and measured by UV absorbance on a Nanodrop 2000c. CDR1 and CDR2, per the germline V gene, are LGHNA and YSLEER. CDR3 length: 15 amino acids, cysteine to phenylalanine. Left in the record is the CDR3 DNA by itself, 45 bases read in frame from the first base. The V end loses 4 bases and the J end loses 2 bases, and a stretch of 14 bases separates them.

What the authors observed across the whole study: Pairwise subsampling indicated that sequencing depth was expected to affect the degree of clonotype sharing among donors. The genetic and exposure-history diversity represented was limited by the small number of donors. Higher generation probabilities were observed for clonotypes shared by all four sorted-subset donors than for non-shared clonotypes. Only blood was sampled, and tissue TCR repertoires likely differ from those in blood. Rarefaction of sorted-subset datasets indicated incomplete sequencing despite the large sequencing depth. Naive subsets generally had larger estimated clonotype richness than memory subsets did. Across four donors, around 5.4% of naive CD4, 3.5% of naive CD8, about 2% of memory CD4, and 0.4% to 0.45% of memory CD8 clonotypes were shared.

Using the deep immunoSEQ assay, TCR CDR3 regions were amplified from genomic DNA by multiplex PCR. Genomic DNA extracted from each cell subset was distributed evenly over all wells of several immunoSEQ 96-well plates, and each plate served as one replicate. For sorted subsets, approximately 190 ng of genomic DNA, equivalent to tens of thousands of T cell genomes, went into each replicate PCR. The purified libraries were quantified using a Qubit 3.0 fluorometer, sized with a Bioanalyzer 2100, and then quantified again using the KAPA Library Quantification kit. A separate single-read 150-cycle Illumina NextSeq 550 flow cell was used to sequence each immunoSEQ 96-well plate. As for the original processing: Because the immunoSEQ output included only junctional sequences and no quality scores, the filtering could not be the same as the filtering used for full-length reads. To assign V/J genes and CDR3, sequences were annotated against IMGT germline references using PyIR, a Python wrapper for IgBLAST v1.9. Reads were filtered out if the reads had weak V/J assignments (E-value above 1e-6), no CDR3, stop codons, out-of-frame junctions, or ambiguous translated residues. V3J clonotypes were defined by identical inferred V gene, J gene, and CDR3 amino acid sequence. The percentage overlap between two repertoires was calculated by dividing the number of shared unique clonotypes by the size of the smaller repertoire. Repertoire richness was assessed with RTK rarefaction, the Chao1 estimator, and Recon v2.1 estimates of unobserved clonotypes. OLGA was used to compute generation probabilities for all TCRbeta clonotypes that the gDNA method yielded from a handful of donors. This immuneACCESS table, as held by TCRdb, lists in-frame sequences with V and J called but not all clones. Of the missing ones, under half trace to an unresolved V gene in checked studies; the others have no known cause. The D gene and trimming were derived from the DNA, and the V and J assignments and clone size from that table. A total of around 2.5 million clones appear in this sample, 93% of them only once. The biggest ten clones account for 0.35% to 0.45% of the sample.

The rearrangement combines TRBV4-3 with TRBJ1-2, with a tentative D gene TRBD1 over 5 matching bases. Sequencing was done on a sample of naive CD4+ T cells from PBMCs. The sample's cell subset or site label is to be understood as: CD45RA+ positively selected. This sequence originates from a man aged 18 to 30 in good health. Some clones in this sample may be carry-over from other donors' samples. The DNA reads as follows: TGCGCCAGCAGCCCAAGATCTGGGGCAAACTATGGCTACACCTTC. The translation is CASSPRSGANYGYTF.